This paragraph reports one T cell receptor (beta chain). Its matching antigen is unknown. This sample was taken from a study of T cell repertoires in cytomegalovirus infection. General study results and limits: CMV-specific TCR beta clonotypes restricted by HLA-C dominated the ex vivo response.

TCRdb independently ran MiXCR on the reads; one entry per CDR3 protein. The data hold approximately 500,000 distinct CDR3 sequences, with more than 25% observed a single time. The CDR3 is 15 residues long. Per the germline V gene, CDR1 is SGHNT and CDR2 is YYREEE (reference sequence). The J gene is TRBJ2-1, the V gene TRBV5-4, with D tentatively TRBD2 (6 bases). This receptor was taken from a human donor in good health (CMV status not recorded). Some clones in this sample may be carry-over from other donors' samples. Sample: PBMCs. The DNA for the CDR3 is TGTGCTGGGTCGGGAGAATATAGCTCCTACAATGAGCAGTTCTTC. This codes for CAGSGEYSSYNEQFF.